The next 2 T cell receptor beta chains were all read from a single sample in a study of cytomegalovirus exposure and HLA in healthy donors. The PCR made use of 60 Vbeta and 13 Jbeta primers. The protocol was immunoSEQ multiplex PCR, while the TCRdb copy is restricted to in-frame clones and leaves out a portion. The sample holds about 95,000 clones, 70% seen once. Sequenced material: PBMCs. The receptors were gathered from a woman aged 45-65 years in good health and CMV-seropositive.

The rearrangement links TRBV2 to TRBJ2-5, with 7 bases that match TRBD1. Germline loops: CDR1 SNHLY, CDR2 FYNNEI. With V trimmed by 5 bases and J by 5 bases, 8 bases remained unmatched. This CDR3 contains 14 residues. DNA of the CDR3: TGTGCCAGCAGTCCTCGACAGGGCGCGGAGACCCAGTACTTC. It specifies CASSPRQGAETQYF.

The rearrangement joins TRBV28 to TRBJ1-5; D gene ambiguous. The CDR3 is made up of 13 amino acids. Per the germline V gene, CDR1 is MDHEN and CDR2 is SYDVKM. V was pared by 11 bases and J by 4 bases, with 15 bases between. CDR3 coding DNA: TGTGCCGCCAGGCCCGGTGGGAATCAGCCCCAGCATTTT. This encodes CAARPGGNQPQHF.